The 13 T cell receptor beta chains listed next were all sequenced from one sample in a study of CD8+ T cells in alopecia areata. In each case, RNA was isolated and then reverse transcribed into cDNA as the sequencing template. Repertoires were generated with immunoSEQ multiplex PCR, while TCRdb's copy carries only in-frame clones and drops some. This table holds roughly 98,000 clones, about 58% found once. Treatment specified: oral pan-JAK inhibitor, 5-10 mg twice daily. Here the sequenced sample was CD8+ T cells sorted from blood, taken at week 4, from a patient treated with tofacitinib. Receptors were obtained from a human donor with alopecia areata.

The chain couples TRBV2 to TRBJ1-6; no reliable D call. V was shortened by 7 bases and J by 6 bases, with 16 bases between the two germline ends. The CDR3 extends over 15 amino acids. Germline CDR1 is SNHLY and CDR2 is FYNNEI. The CDR3 DNA follows: TGTGCCAGCACCTTACCCGGATCGTCTAATTCACCCCTCCACTTT. It encodes CASTLPGSSNSPLHF.

J is TRBJ2-7 and V is TRBV4-1, with D possibly being TRBD2 (6 bases). The V end was cut by 1 base, the J end by 3 bases, with 10 bases between. Looked up from germline, CDR1 is MGHRA and CDR2 is YSYEKL. The CDR3 consists of 14 residues. The CDR3 here is CASSQGDFIYEQYF. The DNA of the CDR3 is TGCGCCAGCAGCCAAGGGGACTTCATCTACGAGCAGTACTTC.

The genes are TRBV5-1 and TRBJ2-1, with D possibly called TRBD1 or TRBD2 (5 bases each). This CDR3 is built from 15 residues. Germline V gene lookup returns CDR1 SGHRS and CDR2 YFSETQ. V gave up 4 bases and J gave up 8 bases, with 19 bases separating them. CDR3 amino acids: CASSTGTVGTDEQFF. The CDR3 bases are TGCGCCAGCAGCACTGGGACGGTCGGGACGGATGAGCAGTTCTTC.

The V call is TRBV18, the J call TRBJ2-5; 10 nucleotides align to TRBD2. This CDR3 spans 16 amino acids. Germline assignment: CDR1 KGHSH and CDR2 LQKENI. Unmatched junction bases numbered 6, after V lost 0 bases and J lost 5 bases. CDR3 DNA: TGTGCCAGCTCACCACCGTCAGCGGGAGGGCCTGAGACCCAGTACTTC. Its translation is CASSPPSAGGPETQYF.

This chain connects TRBV19 to TRBJ2-1; 7 nucleotides line up with TRBD2. V lost 3 bases to trimming and J lost 8 bases; unmatched junction nucleotides: 22. The CDR3 consists of 19 residues. The germline V gene encodes CDR1 LNHDA and CDR2 SQIVND (reference sequence). CDR3: CASSIGHRNRDWTRDEQFF. In DNA form, the CDR3 reads TGTGCCAGTAGTATTGGACACAGAAACCGGGACTGGACTAGAGATGAGCAGTTCTTC.

This clone appeared a few times. One junction end disagrees with the germline gene, perhaps due to a read error. V usage is TRBV6-4 and J usage is TRBJ1-4; a possible D gene is TRBD1 (6 bases). CDR3 length: 13 residues. Looked up from germline, CDR1 is MRHNA and CDR2 is SNTAGT. The CDR3 sequence is CASSGQENGKLFF. The CDR3 DNA is TGTGCCAGCAGTGGACAGGAAAATGGAAAACTGTTTTTT.

The chain is built from TRBV4-3 and TRBJ2-5; no definite D call. Trimming took off 1 base at V and 5 bases at J, with 17 bases between the two ends. This CDR3 comprises 16 residues. The germline gives CDR1 LGHNA, CDR2 YSLEER. The CDR3 DNA sequence: TGCGCCAGCAGCCAAGGGTTCGGATCGGGTTCCGAGACCCAGTACTTC. Amino acid sequence: CASSQGFGSGSETQYF.

V usage is TRBV5-6 and J usage is TRBJ2-3, with D perhaps TRBD1 (6 bases). V gave up 2 bases and J gave up 1 base, with 17 bases separating them. Per the germline V gene, CDR1 is SGHDT and CDR2 is YYEEEE. The CDR3 is made up of 17 amino acids. The CDR3 spells CASSFTIHREGTDTQYF. CDR3 in DNA: TGTGCCAGCAGCTTTACAATCCACAGGGAAGGCACAGATACGCAGTATTTT.

V and J are TRBV29-1 and TRBJ2-1; D gene ambiguous. V lost 0 bases to trimming and J lost 8 bases, with 5 bases between them. CDR1 SQVTM and CDR2 ANQGSEA come from the germline V gene. The CDR3 is 11 amino acids. This CDR3 is CSVEDQYEQFF. The CDR3 coding sequence is TGCAGCGTTGAAGATCAGTATGAGCAGTTCTTC.

This clone was seen a few times. This sequence joins TRBV5-6 and TRBJ2-2; 10 nucleotides align to TRBD2. Germline assignment: CDR1 SGHDT and CDR2 YYEEEE. The trim removed 0 bases at V and 5 bases at J, leaving 7 bases unmatched. The CDR3 consists of 17 residues. The CDR3 loop reads CASSLAGASGSTGELFF. The DNA of the CDR3 is TGTGCCAGCAGCTTGGCCGGGGCTAGCGGGAGTACCGGGGAGCTGTTTTTT.

The V gene is TRBV14, the J gene TRBJ2-1; 7 bases are a match to TRBD2. Germline-derived CDR1 and CDR2 are SGHDN and FVKESK. This CDR3 contains 17 residues. The V segment lost 4 bases and the J segment 1 base; nucleotides outside the gene matches: 10. CDR3 sequence (DNA): TGTGCCAGCAGCCGAATTTTCGTTAGCGGGTCCTACAATGAGCAGTTCTTC. Translating it yields CASSRIFVSGSYNEQFF.

This chain links TRBV29-1 with TRBJ2-1; 11 bases match TRBD1. In germline, CDR1 is SQVTM, CDR2 ANQGSEA. CDR3 size: 12 residues. CDR3 in DNA: TGCAGTGCGGGACAGGGGGGATATGAGCAGTTCTTC. Translating it yields CSAGQGGYEQFF.

This chain uses TRBV27 with TRBJ1-2; D uncertain. The germline V gene has CDR1 MNHEY and CDR2 SMNVEV (reference sequence). CDR3 length: 14 amino acids. Trimming took 0 bases from V and 5 from J, leaving 10 bases between them. The DNA for the CDR3 is TGTGCCAGCAGTTTATCGAGCCAGGCTTATGGCTACACCTTC. It specifies CASSLSSQAYGYTF.